The 13 T cell receptor beta chains listed next were all sequenced from one sample in a study of blood T cells in healthy people across ages. Combining a sample-barcoded 5' primer with a J-beta primer mix, a second PCR ran for roughly 6 to 11 cycles. In TCRdb, the 5' RACE reads were re-called with MiXCR into one record per CDR3 protein. The sample carries more than 500,000 distinct CDR3 sequences, roughly a quarter recorded once. The material sequenced was blood. All receptors derive from a woman in her seventies in good health.

The chain uses TRBV24-1 and TRBJ2-7; D may be TRBD1 (5 bases). Between the trimmed V and J ends, which lost 2 bases and 3 bases, there was a span of 13 bases. The CDR3 is 15 residues long. Germline V lookup: CDR1 KGHDR, CDR2 SFDVKD. CDR3 DNA sequence: TGTGCCACCAGTGATTCCACAGGCAAACTCTACGAGCAGTACTTC. This gives the protein CATSDSTGKLYEQYF.

This clonotype was observed a handful of times. The rearrangement joins TRBV2 to TRBJ1-1, with TRBD1 as a possible D gene (6 bases). Germline CDR1 and CDR2: SNHLY and FYNNEI. The CDR3 is 14 residues long. V was shortened by 7 bases and J by 5 bases, with 17 bases between the two germline ends. CDR3 DNA: TGTGCCAGCATAAAACAGGGTCGGGGAACTGAAGCTTTCTTT. Protein sequence: CASIKQGRGTEAFF.

This clonotype has more than one count but fewer than ten. The J gene is TRBJ1-2, the V gene TRBV29-1; D uncertain. Germline V gene data show CDR1 as SQVTM and CDR2 as ANQGSEA. The ends were cut back, 6 bases at V and 6 bases at J, with 11 bases in the middle. The CDR3 contains 11 residues. The CDR3 spells CSVIDPNGYTF. CDR3 nucleotides: TGCAGCGTAATAGACCCCAATGGCTACACCTTC.

This clonotype appeared a few times. V and J are TRBV20-1 and TRBJ2-3, with TRBD2 identical over 10 bases. The CDR3 is 15 residues long. J lost 4 bases, V lost 1 base, and 5 bases had no gene match. Germline CDR1 and CDR2: DFQATT and SNEGSKA (reference sequence). The CDR3 is CSARVPLAGADTQYF. CDR3 bases: TGCAGTGCTAGAGTGCCGCTAGCGGGGGCAGATACGCAGTATTTT.

This clonotype was counted between two and nine times. The chain has TRBV24-1 and TRBJ2-3; possible D gene TRBD2, 7 bases. The germline V gene encodes CDR1 KGHDR and CDR2 SFDVKD. The CDR3 contains 16 residues. The V end lost 1 base, the J end lost 4 bases, and 14 bases lay between the germline ends. This CDR3 is CATSDFRGAFPDTQYF. The CDR3 coding sequence is TGTGCCACCAGTGATTTTCGGGGGGCCTTCCCAGATACGCAGTATTTT.

The chain is built from TRBV20-1 and TRBJ1-2; D may be TRBD1 (5 bases). The V end was cut by 6 bases, the J end by 4 bases, with 9 bases between. This CDR3 spans 11 amino acids. The germline V gene encodes CDR1 DFQATT and CDR2 SNEGSKA (reference sequence). CDR3 nucleotides: TGCAGTGCCGTACAGGTCTATGGCTACACCTTC. Translation gives CSAVQVYGYTF.

This clonotype is a singleton in its sample. The junction does not match germline at one end; this may be a read error. The chain's CDR3 is CAGSLIRGARETQYF. The CDR3 DNA reads as TGTGCCGGCAGCTTAATCCGGGGGGCCCGGGAGACCCAGTACTTC. The genes are TRBV7-2 and TRBJ2-5, with D perhaps TRBD2 (7 bases). The CDR3 spans 15 residues. Germline V gene lookup returns CDR1 SGHTA and CDR2 FQGNSA.

In its sample, this clonotype was seen a few times. As DNA, the CDR3 is TGTGCCAGCTCACTCCGGATGGGAACAGATACGCAGTATTTT. This gives the protein CASSLRMGTDTQYF. The J gene is TRBJ2-3, the V gene TRBV2; D is ambiguous. The CDR3 is 14 residues long. CDR1 SNHLY and CDR2 FYNNEI come from the germline V gene. V dropped 8 bases and J dropped 3 bases, with 15 bases sitting between them.

The chain joins TRBV24-1 to TRBJ2-2; D unresolved. V was shortened by 2 bases and J by 4 bases, with 10 bases between the two germline ends. The germline CDR1 and CDR2 sequences are KGHDR and SFDVKD. CDR3 length: 15 residues. CDR3 amino acids: CATSDSAVLTGELFF. CDR3 sequence (DNA): TGTGCCACCAGTGATTCTGCAGTGCTCACCGGGGAGCTGTTTTTT.

The J gene is TRBJ1-4, the V gene TRBV27; TRBD1 aligns across 9 bases. V lost 2 bases and J lost 7; bases outside the gene matches: 2. The germline gives CDR1 MNHEY, CDR2 SMNVEV (reference sequence). This CDR3 has 14 amino acids. The CDR3 nucleotides read TGTGCCAGCAGTTTACGGACAGGGGCTGAAAAACTGTTTTTT. Its protein product is CASSLRTGAEKLFF. Drawing the rest from reference TRBV27 and TRBJ1-4, the complete variable domain is EAQVTQNPRYLITVTGKKLTVTCSQNMNHEYMSWYRQDPGLGLRQIYYSMNVEVTDKGDVPEGYKVSRKEKRNFPLILESPSPNQTSLYFCASSLRTGAEKLFFGSGTQLSVL.

This clonotype was seen many times. The chain is built from TRBV5-1 and TRBJ2-1; 7 positions agree with TRBD2. The CDR3 extends over 15 amino acids. V was pared by 3 bases and J by 6 bases, with 9 bases of the junction left unmatched. The V gene's germline CDR1 is SGHRS and CDR2 YFSETQ. The CDR3, as DNA: TGCGCCAGCAGCTCCCTCGGGGGGATCGGCAATGAGCAGTTCTTC. The encoded protein is CASSSLGGIGNEQFF. Using reference TRBV5-1 and TRBJ2-1 for the parts outside the CDR3, the full variable domain is KAGVTQTPRYLIKTRGQQVTLSCSPISGHRSVSWYQQTPGQGLQFLFEYFSETQRNKGNFPGRFSGRQFSNSRSEMNVSTLELGDSALYLCASSSLGGIGNEQFFGPGTRLTVL.

This clonotype was seen more than once but under ten times. This chain uses TRBV20-1 with TRBJ2-7, with 7 nucleotides matching TRBD2. The J segment lost 1 base and the V segment lost 6 bases, leaving 9 bases of the junction unmatched. The length of the CDR3 is 14 residues. CDR1 and CDR2 from the germline V gene are DFQATT and SNEGSKA (reference sequence). The DNA for the CDR3 is TGCAGTGCCGAAGGTGGACTAGGGTCCTACGAGCAGTACTTC. Its protein product is CSAEGGLGSYEQYF.

This clonotype turned up a few times. The chain uses TRBV6-1 and TRBJ1-3; a possible D gene is TRBD1 (5 bases). V gave up 8 bases and J gave up 0 bases, with 11 bases separating them. The germline CDR1 and CDR2 sequences are MNHNS and SASEGT. The length of the CDR3 is 14 residues. CDR3 DNA: TGTGCCAGCGACGGGGCCTCCTCTGGAAACACCATATATTTT. It translates to CASDGASSGNTIYF.